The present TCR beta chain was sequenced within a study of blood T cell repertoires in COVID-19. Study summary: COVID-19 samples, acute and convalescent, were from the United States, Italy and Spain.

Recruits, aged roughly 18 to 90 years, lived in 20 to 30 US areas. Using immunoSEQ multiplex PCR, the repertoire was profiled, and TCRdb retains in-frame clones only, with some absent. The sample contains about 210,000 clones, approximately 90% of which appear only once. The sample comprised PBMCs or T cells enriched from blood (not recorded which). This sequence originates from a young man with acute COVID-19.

The CDR3 sequence: CASSERASGTGLETQYF. CDR3 nucleotides: TGTGCCAGCAGTGAACGGGCTAGCGGGACGGGATTAGAGACCCAGTACTTC. The V call is TRBV2, the J call TRBJ2-5; 9 bases map to TRBD2. The V and J ends lost 2 bases and 4 bases, in that order; junction bases with no gene match: 11. The CDR3 contains 17 residues. Per the germline V gene, CDR1 is SNHLY and CDR2 is FYNNEI. Combining the CDR3 with reference TRBV2 and TRBJ2-5 gives the whole variable domain EPEVTQTPSHQVTQMGQEVILRCVPISNHLYFYWYRQILGQKVEFLVSFYNNEISEKSEIFDDQFSVERPDGSNFTLKIRSTKLEDSAMYFCASSERASGTGLETQYFGPGTRLLVL.